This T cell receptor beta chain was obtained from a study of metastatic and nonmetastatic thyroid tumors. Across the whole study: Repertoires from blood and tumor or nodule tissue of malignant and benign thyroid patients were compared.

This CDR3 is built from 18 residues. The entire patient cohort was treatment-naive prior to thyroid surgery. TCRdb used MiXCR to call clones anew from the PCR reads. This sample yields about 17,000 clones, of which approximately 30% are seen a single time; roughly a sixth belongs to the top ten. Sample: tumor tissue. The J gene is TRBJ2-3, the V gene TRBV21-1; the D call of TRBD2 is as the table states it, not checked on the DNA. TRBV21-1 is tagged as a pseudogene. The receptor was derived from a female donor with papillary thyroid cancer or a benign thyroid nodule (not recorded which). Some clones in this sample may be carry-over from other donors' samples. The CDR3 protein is CASRARSQGGLAGGTQYF. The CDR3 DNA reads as TGTGCCAGCAGAGCCCGATCGCAGGGGGGACTAGCGGGCGGTACGCAGTATTTT.